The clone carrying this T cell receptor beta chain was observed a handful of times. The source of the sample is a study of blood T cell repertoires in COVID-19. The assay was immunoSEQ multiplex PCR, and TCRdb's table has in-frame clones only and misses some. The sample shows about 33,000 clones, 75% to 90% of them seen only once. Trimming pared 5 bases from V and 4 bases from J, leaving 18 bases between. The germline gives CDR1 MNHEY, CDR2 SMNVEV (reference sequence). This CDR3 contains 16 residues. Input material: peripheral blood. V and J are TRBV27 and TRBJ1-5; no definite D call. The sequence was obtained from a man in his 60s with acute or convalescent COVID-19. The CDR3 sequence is CASSPILALENQPQHF. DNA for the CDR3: TGTGCCAGCAGTCCGATATTGGCTCTGGAGAATCAGCCCCAGCATTTT.